The sequence of this T cell receptor (beta chain) was determined in a study of STAT5B mutations in CD4+ large granular lymphocyte leukemia. Whole-study results and caveats: Top patient clones used TRBV06 genes more often: 8/27 versus 2/35 in controls. Patient CD4-sorted repertoires looked more clonal than healthy CD4+ repertoires, even without putative leukemic clones.

This was a survey-level run. Per the original data handling: Productive clonotypes were detectable down to 2.59 x 10-5 frequency. Some clones are missing from TCRdb's copy, which holds only in-frame ones; the method was immunoSEQ multiplex PCR. V and J calls and clone size come straight from that table; D and trimming were deduced from the DNA. Altogether about 20,000 clones are present, around 76% being singletons, with the ten largest covering under 0.5%. V shed 4 bases and J 1 base; nucleotides not matched to a gene: 3. The CDR3 consists of 16 residues. CDR1 is ENHRY and CDR2 is SYGVKD in the germline V gene. This clone was seen a few times. No antigen is known for it.

The receptor's source is a human donor in good health. Sequencing used CD4+ T cells from blood buffy coats. The chain links TRBV10-3 to TRBJ2-2, with 10 bases matching TRBD1. The CDR3 bases are TGTGCCATCAGTGGGGGGACAGGGGAGAACACCGGGGAGCTGTTTTTT. Translated, it gives CAISGGTGENTGELFF.